This entry lists 30 T cell receptor beta chains sequenced from one sample in a study of T cell changes during pregnancy in multiple sclerosis. Profiled with immunoSEQ multiplex PCR; TCRdb holds only in-frame clones, not every one. The table has fewer than 150,000 clones, 95% to 98% seen once. The sample here was peripheral blood, taken after pregnancy. Receptors originate from a female donor with multiple sclerosis, enrolled in a pregnancy study.

The genes are TRBV19 and TRBJ1-4; D ambiguous. The germline V and J ends were trimmed by 1 base and 8 bases, with 8 bases remaining between them. Germline V gene data show CDR1 as LNHDA and CDR2 as SQIVND (reference sequence). This CDR3 has 13 residues. The CDR3 protein is CASSIVLREKLFF. DNA for the CDR3: TGTGCCAGTAGTATAGTGCTACGGGAAAAACTGTTTTTT.

The chain carries TRBV10-3 and TRBJ2-3; D not resolved. Per germline, CDR1 ENHRY and CDR2 SYGVKD. This CDR3 spans 14 amino acids. Trimming took 3 bases from V and 0 from J, leaving 7 bases between them. CDR3 nucleotides: TGTGCCATCAGTGATCGAGTCAGCACAGATACGCAGTATTTT. Translated, it gives CAISDRVSTDTQYF.

The chain uses TRBV29-1 and TRBJ1-2, with a possible D match to TRBD1 (5 bases). Germline V gives CDR1 SQVTM, CDR2 ANQGSEA. This CDR3 contains 12 residues. Trimming removed 7 bases at V and 4 bases at J, with 13 bases between. The CDR3 sequence: CSGTQGGYGYTF. The CDR3 DNA reads as TGCAGCGGTACCCAGGGAGGCTATGGCTACACCTTC.

This chain joins TRBV5-6 and TRBJ2-5; TRBD2 matches 7 bases. The CDR3 spans 13 residues. Germline-derived CDR1 and CDR2 are SGHDT and YYEEEE. Trimming took 3 bases from V and 5 from J; bases not matched to a gene: 4. The CDR3 region is CASSYGGEETQYF. The DNA of the CDR3 is TGTGCCAGCAGCTATGGGGGGGAGGAGACCCAGTACTTC.

A single count supports this clone. The J gene is TRBJ2-1, the V gene TRBV5-4, with D uncertain. CDR1 SGHNT and CDR2 YYREEE come from the germline V gene (reference sequence). V was pared by 2 bases and J by 4 bases, with 10 bases between. The length of the CDR3 is 14 residues. CDR3 nucleotides: TGTGCCAGCAGCTTTAGCAGACTTTACAATGAGCAGTTCTTC. This encodes CASSFSRLYNEQFF.

On this clone: Within the sample, other DNA sequences also encode this same CDR3. The chain uses TRBV6-5 and TRBJ1-5; D is uncertain. V gave up 10 bases and J gave up 5 bases, with 12 bases separating them. CDR3 length: 12 amino acids. Germline assignment: CDR1 MNHEY and CDR2 SVGAGI. The chain's CDR3 is CANQGRDQPQHF. The CDR3 DNA sequence: TGTGCCAATCAAGGGAGGGATCAGCCCCAGCATTTT.

The J gene is TRBJ1-1, the V gene TRBV7-2; D is perhaps TRBD1 (5 bases). Trimming removed 4 bases at V and 10 bases at J, with 16 bases between. Germline CDR1 SGHTA, CDR2 FQGNSA. The CDR3 loop spans 13 amino acids. The CDR3 DNA reads TGTGCCAGCAGCTCCCGGCAGGGTGTGAGAGCTTTCTTT. Translating gives CASSSRQGVRAFF.

The rearrangement uses TRBV5-1 and TRBJ2-1, with D possibly matching TRBD2 (6 bases). CDR1 is SGHRS, CDR2 YFSETQ, per germline. The CDR3 totals 16 residues. V gave up 0 bases and J gave up 3 bases, with 13 bases separating them. This CDR3 reads CASSLVGGRGYNEQFF. The CDR3 region has the DNA TGCGCCAGCAGCTTGGTTGGGGGGAGAGGCTACAATGAGCAGTTCTTC.

The chain is built from TRBV9 and TRBJ2-3; D is perhaps TRBD2 (6 bases). Germline V gives CDR1 SGDLS, CDR2 YYNGEE. The ends were cut back, 2 bases at V and 0 bases at J, with 13 bases in the middle. This CDR3 is built from 16 residues. CDR3 amino acids: CASSVSGGKSTDTQYF. The CDR3 nucleotides read TGTGCCAGCAGCGTTTCCGGCGGGAAGAGCACAGATACGCAGTATTTT.

The gene calls are TRBV15 and TRBJ1-1, with TRBD1 matching 7 bases. V shed 6 bases and J 1 base; nucleotides not matched to a gene: 8. This CDR3 comprises 15 residues. The germline V gene encodes CDR1 LNHNV and CDR2 YYDKDF (reference sequence). The CDR3 sequence is CATSNRGIGNTEAFF. Here the CDR3 DNA reads TGTGCCACCAGTAACAGGGGTATAGGGAACACTGAAGCTTTCTTT.

The rearrangement links TRBV20-1 to TRBJ2-7, with D unclear. The ends were cut back, 5 bases at V and 6 bases at J, with 11 bases in the middle. CDR3 length equals 11 residues. From germline, CDR1 is DFQATT and CDR2 SNEGSKA (reference sequence). The CDR3: CSAETSGEQYF. The CDR3 DNA reads as TGCAGTGCTGAGACGTCAGGCGAGCAGTACTTC.

DNA for the CDR3: TGTGCCAGCAGCTTCGGGACAGGGCGTTACGAGCAGTACTTC. This encodes CASSFGTGRYEQYF. This rearrangement joins TRBV7-9 to TRBJ2-7; 9 bases line up with TRBD1. CDR3 length: 14 residues. V was pared by 3 bases and J by 4 bases, with 4 bases of the junction left unmatched. CDR1 is SEHNR, CDR2 FQNEAQ, per germline (reference sequence).

The rearrangement uses TRBV28 and TRBJ2-5, with D perhaps matching TRBD1 (6 bases). V was pared by 7 bases and J by 4 bases, with 16 bases between. The CDR3 sequence is 14 residues long. CDR1 and CDR2 (germline): MDHEN, SYDVKM. The CDR3 coding sequence is TGTGCCAGCACCCCTCAGGGGTGGGGAGAGACCCAGTACTTC. Its translation is CASTPQGWGETQYF.

This chain links TRBV7-9 with TRBJ2-3; D ambiguous. The CDR3 has 14 amino acids. Germline-derived CDR1 and CDR2 are SEHNR and FQNEAQ (reference sequence). Trimming took off 1 base at V and 1 base at J, with 6 bases between the two ends. Here the CDR3 reads CASSLEARTDTQYF. In DNA form, the CDR3 reads TGTGCCAGCAGCTTAGAAGCCCGCACAGATACGCAGTATTTT.

The chain uses TRBV19 and TRBJ2-7; TRBD1 is a possible D gene (5 bases). The CDR3 extends over 15 amino acids. The V end was cut by 5 bases, the J end by 6 bases, with 20 bases between. CDR1 is LNHDA and CDR2 is SQIVND in the germline V gene (reference sequence). CDR3 DNA sequence: TGTGCCAGTAGTCCCTCCCTCGGGCAGGGTAGCGAGCAGTACTTC. Amino acids: CASSPSLGQGSEQYF.

The chain joins TRBV5-4 to TRBJ2-1; D possibly corresponds to TRBD1 (6 bases). Deletions cut 0 bases from V and 5 bases from J, with 15 bases between. The CDR3 is 16 amino acids. Germline values: CDR1 SGHNT, CDR2 YYREEE (reference sequence). The CDR3 region is CASSLDPTGVNNEQFF. The CDR3 DNA is TGTGCCAGCAGCTTGGATCCGACAGGCGTCAACAATGAGCAGTTCTTC.

The rearrangement joins TRBV4-2 to TRBJ1-5; 10 nucleotides line up with TRBD1. Per germline, CDR1 LGHNA and CDR2 YNFKEQ. This CDR3 comprises 18 residues. V was clipped by 4 bases and J by 0 bases; unmatched bases: 9. The CDR3, as DNA: TGTGCCAGCAGCCTGGGGGGACAGGGGACTCCTAGCAATCAGCCCCAGCATTTT. Translated, it gives CASSLGGQGTPSNQPQHF.

This rearrangement joins TRBV30 to TRBJ1-2, with TRBD1 matching over 7 bases. CDR1 is GTSNPN and CDR2 is SVGIG in the germline V gene (reference sequence). The CDR3 consists of 15 residues. The ends lost 0 bases at V and 4 bases at J; junction bases unmatched: 8. The CDR3 DNA sequence: TGTGCCTGGAGTGTACCCGGGACAGCCGTCTATGGCTACACCTTC. This translates into CAWSVPGTAVYGYTF. The entire variable domain, with the rest obtained from reference TRBV30 and TRBJ1-2, is as follows: SQTIHQWPATLVQPVGSPLSLECTVEGTSNPNLYWYRQAAGRGLQLLFYSVGIGQISSEVPQNLSASRPQDRQFILSSKKLLLSDSGFYLCAWSVPGTAVYGYTFGSGTRLTVV.

J is TRBJ2-7 and V is TRBV6-5; possible D gene TRBD2, 6 bases. The germline CDR1 and CDR2 sequences are MNHEY and SVGAGI. V shed 4 bases and J shed 0 bases, with 16 bases lying between them. This CDR3 spans 16 amino acids. CDR3 in DNA: TGTGCCAGCAGTTCAAAAGCGGGCACGAGCTCCTACGAGCAGTACTTC. This sequence encodes CASSSKAGTSSYEQYF.

V is TRBV5-1 and J is TRBJ1-2; 7 nucleotides align to TRBD1. There are 15 residues in the CDR3. The germline V gene encodes CDR1 SGHRS and CDR2 YFSETQ. With 1 base clipped from V and 2 bases from J, the junction kept 5 bases outside the gene matches. The CDR3 DNA sequence: TGCGCCAGCAGCTTGACAACGGGACAGAACTATGGCTACACCTTC. Amino acids: CASSLTTGQNYGYTF.

This clone was detected once. This sequence joins TRBV10-3 and TRBJ2-1, with 8 bases lining up with TRBD2. Trimming removed 1 base from V and 5 bases from J; junction bases left unmatched: 4. The CDR3 is 15 residues long. Germline CDR1 and CDR2: ENHRY and SYGVKD. CDR3 loop: CAISEFSGMNNEQFF. The CDR3 DNA reads as TGTGCCATCAGTGAGTTTAGCGGGATGAACAATGAGCAGTTCTTC.

This chain connects TRBV7-8 to TRBJ1-1; 7 bases map to TRBD1. With V trimmed by 0 bases and J by 8 bases, 3 bases remained unmatched. The CDR3 spans 13 residues. Germline values: CDR1 SGHVS, CDR2 FQNEAQ. The CDR3 loop is CASSLARDSEAFF. Written as DNA, the CDR3 is TGTGCCAGCAGCTTAGCCCGGGACAGCGAAGCTTTCTTT.

The chain recombines TRBV18 with TRBJ1-2, with D unclear. Per germline, CDR1 KGHSH and CDR2 LQKENI. Trimming pared 2 bases from V and 5 bases from J, leaving 12 bases between. This CDR3 is built from 14 residues. This CDR3 reads CASSPERREYGYTF. Here the CDR3 DNA reads TGTGCCAGCTCACCAGAGAGGAGGGAGTATGGCTACACCTTC.

This chain connects TRBV27 to TRBJ2-7; TRBD1 is a possible D gene (6 bases). The CDR3 is 16 amino acids. Trimming took 0 bases from V and 0 from J, leaving 12 bases between them. The germline V gene encodes CDR1 MNHEY and CDR2 SMNVEV (reference sequence). CDR3 nucleotide sequence: TGTGCCAGCAGTTTATCGCAAGGGGACAACTCCTACGAGCAGTACTTC. Protein sequence: CASSLSQGDNSYEQYF.

The V gene is TRBV5-1, the J gene TRBJ2-7; 7 nucleotides line up with TRBD1. Germline values: CDR1 SGHRS, CDR2 YFSETQ. There are 15 residues in the CDR3. With V trimmed by 2 bases and J by 2 bases, 7 bases remained unmatched. The CDR3 sequence: CASSLQGLGPYEQYF. The CDR3 DNA reads as TGCGCCAGCAGCTTACAGGGGCTGGGCCCCTACGAGCAGTACTTC.

This CDR3 reads CASSLGGSGRPYEQYF. CDR3 sequence (DNA): TGTGCCAGCAGCTTGGGGGGAAGCGGAAGACCCTACGAGCAGTACTTC. The genes are TRBV5-4 and TRBJ2-7; D possibly corresponds to TRBD2 (5 bases). V was trimmed by 0 bases and J by 2 bases, leaving 15 bases between them. This CDR3 comprises 16 residues. CDR1 and CDR2 (germline): SGHNT, YYREEE (reference sequence).

V usage is TRBV9 and J usage is TRBJ2-2, with 8 bases aligning to TRBD2. The length of the CDR3 is 15 residues. V shed 5 bases and J 6 bases; nucleotides not matched to a gene: 9. Germline V gives CDR1 SGDLS, CDR2 YYNGEE. This chain's CDR3 is CASRWEAGEPGELFF. CDR3 nucleotide sequence: TGTGCCAGCAGGTGGGAAGCGGGAGAGCCCGGGGAGCTGTTTTTT. Looking up the rest from reference TRBV9 and TRBJ2-2 gives the full variable domain: DSGVTQTPKHLITATGQRVTLRCSPRSGDLSVYWYQQSLDQGLQFLIQYYNGEERAKGNILERFSAQQFPDLHSELNLSSLELGDSALYFCASRWEAGEPGELFFGEGSRLTVL.

The rearrangement links TRBV7-2 to TRBJ2-2; D is perhaps TRBD1 (5 bases). The CDR3 contains 15 residues. The germline V gene encodes CDR1 SGHTA and CDR2 FQGNSA. V lost 5 bases to trimming and J lost 0 bases, with 10 bases between them. The CDR3 DNA reads TGTGCCAGCAGCGTGACAGCAGCGAACACCGGGGAGCTGTTTTTT. Residues: CASSVTAANTGELFF.

The chain joins TRBV7-2 to TRBJ2-7; 12 nucleotides line up with TRBD2. V shed 1 base, J shed 5 bases, and the junction held 6 bases outside the gene matches. This CDR3 is built from 16 residues. Germline loops: CDR1 SGHTA, CDR2 FQGNSA. This CDR3 reads CASSLELAGGSNEQYF. The CDR3 DNA sequence: TGTGCCAGCAGCTTAGAACTAGCGGGAGGATCTAACGAGCAGTACTTC.

The V and J genes are TRBV4-3 and TRBJ1-1, with a tentative D call TRBD1 (5 bases). Germline V gene lookup returns CDR1 LGHNA and CDR2 YSLEER. The CDR3 runs 16 residues. Trimming shortened V by 0 bases and J by 5 bases, and 16 bases separated the two germline ends. The CDR3 region is CASSQDGPGRQTEAFF. The CDR3 coding sequence is TGCGCCAGCAGCCAAGATGGCCCAGGGAGGCAGACTGAAGCTTTCTTT.